In this sample, the clone carrying this TCR beta chain turned up once. At one boundary the junction diverges from the germline segment, which might be a read error. Researchers drew blood RNA from unsorted whole blood and extracted germline DNA as well. Patients were treatment-naive with chronic HBV infection. Researchers generated TCR beta cDNA from approximately 0.55 ug of total RNA, relying on a constant-region primer. Libraries of TCR beta came from three nested multiplex PCR rounds with slightly modified ARM-PCR. Forward primers for TRBV1-TRBV30 and a C-beta reverse primer served the first two PCR rounds, at 10 cycles each. MiXCR, applied by TCRdb to the multiplex PCR reads, yields one record per CDR3 protein. Here the sample spans approximately 300,000 distinct CDR3 sequences, 65% being singletons. The record originates from a study of tumor-infiltrating lymphocytes in primary liver carcinoma.

There are 13 residues in the CDR3. Germline V gene data show CDR1 as MDHEN and CDR2 as SYDVKM. The gene calls are TRBV28 and TRBJ2-5; 8 positions match TRBD1. Sequencing was performed on peripheral blood. The source of this sequence is a man between 35 and 55 years old with primary liver carcinoma and hepatitis B virus infection. CDR3 sequence reads: CANSISGGAAQYF. The CDR3 nucleotides are TGTGCCAACAGTATATCAGGGGGCGCGGCCCAGTACTTC.